This T cell receptor (beta chain) originates from a study of blood T cell repertoires in COVID-19. As for the study in general: Acute-phase and convalescent COVID-19 samples originated in the United States, Italy and Spain. Sources were T cells, B-cell-depleted T cells, or PBMCs; the material itself was cDNA or gDNA.

This clone was recorded a few times. In the authors' methods: Counts of nucleated cells, estimated from reference gene primer amplification, were obtained. Using immunoSEQ multiplex PCR, the repertoire was profiled, and TCRdb retains in-frame clones only, with some absent. The D gene and trimming were derived from the DNA, and the V and J assignments and clone size from that table. This table has roughly 42,000 clones, around 77% appearing once. The germline CDR1 and CDR2 sequences are SGHTA and FQGTGA. V dropped 6 bases and J dropped 2 bases, with 7 bases sitting between them. The CDR3 sequence is 13 residues long.

This TCR was recovered from a woman older than 75 with acute or convalescent COVID-19. Sequencing was performed on peripheral blood. The chain carries TRBV7-3 and TRBJ2-2; perhaps TRBD1 as D (6 bases). CDR3: CASRQGNTGELFF. The CDR3 DNA reads as TGTGCCAGCAGACAGGGTAACACCGGGGAGCTGTTTTTT.